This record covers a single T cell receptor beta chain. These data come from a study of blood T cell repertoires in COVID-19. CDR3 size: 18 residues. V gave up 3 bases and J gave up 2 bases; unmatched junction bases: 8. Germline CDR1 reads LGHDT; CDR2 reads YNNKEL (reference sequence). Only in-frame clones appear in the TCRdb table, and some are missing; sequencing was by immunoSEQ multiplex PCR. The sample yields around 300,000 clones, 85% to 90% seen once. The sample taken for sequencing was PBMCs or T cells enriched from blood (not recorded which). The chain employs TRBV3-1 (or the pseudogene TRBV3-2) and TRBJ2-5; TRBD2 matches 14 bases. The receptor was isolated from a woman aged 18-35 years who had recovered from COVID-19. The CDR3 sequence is CASSQRLAGGPGQETQYF. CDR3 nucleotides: TGTGCCAGCAGCCAGCGACTAGCGGGGGGGCCGGGGCAAGAGACCCAGTACTTC.